This TCR beta chain was sequenced during a study of blood T cell repertoires in COVID-19. All enrollees were about 18 to 90 years old and from 25 or so US areas. Cohorts were determined from participant-reported clinical history. The CDR3 covers 14 residues. V trimming: 6 bases; J trimming: 5 bases; junction bases outside the gene matches: 9. Looked up from germline, CDR1 is MNHEY and CDR2 is SMNVEV (reference sequence). Repertoires were generated with immunoSEQ multiplex PCR, while TCRdb's copy carries only in-frame clones and drops some. The repertoire has 200,000 to 250,000 clones, under 90% of them found once; the top ten carry roughly 3.5%.

The chain joins TRBV27 to TRBJ2-5; 7 bases are shared with TRBD1. This sequence was found in a woman aged 60-75 years who had recovered from COVID-19. The specimen sequenced was PBMCs or T cells enriched from blood (not recorded which). CDR3 in amino acids: CASRSTGQAETQYF. DNA for the CDR3: TGTGCCAGCAGAAGTACCGGACAGGCGGAGACCCAGTACTTC.